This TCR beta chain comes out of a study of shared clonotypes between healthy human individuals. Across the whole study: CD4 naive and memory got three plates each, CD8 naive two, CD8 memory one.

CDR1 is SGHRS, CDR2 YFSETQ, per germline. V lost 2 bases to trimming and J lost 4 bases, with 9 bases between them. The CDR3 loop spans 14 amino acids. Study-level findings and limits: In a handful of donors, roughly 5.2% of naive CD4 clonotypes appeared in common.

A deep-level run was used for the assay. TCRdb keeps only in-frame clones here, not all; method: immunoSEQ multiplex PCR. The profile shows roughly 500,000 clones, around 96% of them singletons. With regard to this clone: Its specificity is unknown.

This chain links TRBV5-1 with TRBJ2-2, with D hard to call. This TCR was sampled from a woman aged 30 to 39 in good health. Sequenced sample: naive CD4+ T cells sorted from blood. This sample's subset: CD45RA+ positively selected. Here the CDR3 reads CASSFDLGTGELFF. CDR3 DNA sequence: TGCGCCAGCAGCTTTGACCTCGGCACCGGGGAGCTGTTTTTT. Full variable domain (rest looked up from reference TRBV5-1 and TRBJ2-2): KAGVTQTPRYLIKTRGQQVTLSCSPISGHRSVSWYQQTPGQGLQFLFEYFSETQRNKGNFPGRFSGRQFSNSRSEMNVSTLELGDSALYLCASSFDLGTGELFFGEGSRLTVL.